These 25 T cell receptor beta chains came from one sample sequenced in a study of tissue T cells after allogeneic stem cell transplantation (dated by TCRdb to between 2020 and 2023). The time point label here, explained by the study, means: human tissue collected at research (rapid) autopsy. The library was obtained by the immunoSEQ multiplex PCR assay. Entries here come from immuneACCESS through TCRdb and include only in-frame sequences with V and J called. Some clones fail to appear in such tables; in the studies checked, an unresolved V gene covers under half of the shortfall, and the cause of the remainder is unknown. The sample table contains about 5,800 clones; only one count was recorded for approximately 59% of them. 20% to 25% of the sample belongs to the ten largest clones. The sequencing used tissue from the jejunum, collected at autopsy. These receptor sequences come from a male donor aged 60 or over with lung cancer.

The chain couples TRBV27 to TRBJ2-1, with D perhaps matching TRBD1 (5 bases). This CDR3 contains 12 residues. The V end lost 0 bases, the J end lost 12 bases, and 9 bases lay between the germline ends. Germline lookup yields CDR1 MNHEY and CDR2 SMNVEV (reference sequence). In DNA form, the CDR3 reads TGTGCCAGCAGTTTATCAGGGGAATGGCAGTTCTTC. Its protein is CASSLSGEWQFF.

This chain connects TRBV5-1 to TRBJ1-1; 12 nucleotides agree with TRBD1. Germline V lookup: CDR1 SGHRS, CDR2 YFSETQ. V trimming: 1 base; J trimming: 10 bases; junction bases outside the gene matches: 8. This CDR3 spans 15 amino acids. The DNA of the CDR3 is TGCGCCAGCAGCTTGTCTGGGACAGGGGGCAGGCGAGCTTTCTTT. Residues: CASSLSGTGGRRAFF.

The chain couples TRBV27 to TRBJ1-5; D might be TRBD1 (5 bases). Germline lookup yields CDR1 MNHEY and CDR2 SMNVEV (reference sequence). The CDR3 contains 11 residues. Deletions cut 9 bases from V and 5 bases from J, with 8 bases between. The DNA for the CDR3 is TGTGCCAGTGAAGGGGATCAGCCCCAGCATTTT. The encoded protein is CASEGDQPQHF.

The chain recombines TRBV19 with TRBJ1-4; 8 bases fit TRBD1. The germline gives CDR1 LNHDA, CDR2 SQIVND (reference sequence). The CDR3 is 15 amino acids. V shed 4 bases, J shed 12 bases, and the junction held 13 bases outside the gene matches. The CDR3 DNA reads as TGTGCCAGTAGTACCCTAGGACAGGGCGCTCCGGAACTGTTTTTT. This gives the protein CASSTLGQGAPELFF. The full variable domain, completed using reference TRBV19 and TRBJ1-4, is DGGITQSPKYLFRKEGQNVTLSCEQNLNHDAMYWYRQDPGQGLRLIYYSQIVNDFQKGDIAEGYSVSREKKESFPLTVTSAQKNPTAFYLCASSTLGQGAPELFFGSGTQLSVL.

This clone is deemed large (0.1 to 1%). The sample has other DNA sequences that encode this CDR3 too. The V gene is TRBV25-1, the J gene TRBJ1-3, with D possibly TRBD1 on 6 matching bases. The V end lost 2 bases, the J end lost 0 bases, and 8 bases lay between the germline ends. Germline V gene sequence: CDR1 MGHDK, CDR2 SYGVNS. This CDR3 is built from 15 residues. The CDR3 DNA sequence: TGTGCCAGCAGTGAAGGGGGCAACTCTGGAAACACCATATATTTT. Amino acids: CASSEGGNSGNTIYF.

This clone was counted only a few times. This chain joins TRBV7-9 and TRBJ2-5; D possibly corresponds to TRBD1 (6 bases). V lost 5 bases and J 2 bases, leaving 15 bases between the germline ends. The CDR3 is 15 residues long. CDR1 is SEHNR and CDR2 is FQNEAQ in the germline V gene (reference sequence). Written as DNA, the CDR3 is TGTGCCAGCAGCCAGGGGTCGGGCGGGCAAGAGACCCAGTACTTC. Amino acid sequence: CASSQGSGGQETQYF.

The chain recombines TRBV5-1 with TRBJ2-5; the D gene could be TRBD1 or TRBD2 (5 bases each). V lost 0 bases and J lost 5, with 14 bases in between. CDR3 size: 15 residues. Germline V gives CDR1 SGHRS, CDR2 YFSETQ. The CDR3 coding sequence is TGCGCCAGCAGCTTGGCCTCGGGGCAAGGGGAGACCCAGTACTTC. Translated, it gives CASSLASGQGETQYF.

There are a few counts of this clone. This chain joins TRBV30 and TRBJ1-5; 7 bases align to TRBD1. CDR1 is GTSNPN and CDR2 is SVGIG in the germline V gene (reference sequence). After removal of 0 bases from V and 3 bases from J, the junction contained 5 bases not matched to a gene. The CDR3 spans 15 residues. In DNA form, the CDR3 reads TGTGCCTGGAGTGTACAGGGGCGGTCCAATCAGCCCCAGCATTTT. This translates into CAWSVQGRSNQPQHF.

The genes are TRBV10-2 and TRBJ2-7; D is unclear. The CDR3 spans 13 residues. CDR1 is WSHSY and CDR2 is SAAADI in the germline V gene. Trimming took off 5 bases at V and 3 bases at J, with 11 bases between the two ends. The CDR3 DNA reads TGCGCCAGCAGTCGGGCCCTTATCTACGAGCAGTACTTC. Protein sequence: CASSRALIYEQYF.

This clone turned up a few times. J is TRBJ2-1 and V is TRBV28; no clear D gene. V was cut by 5 bases and J by 7 bases, with 3 bases left in between. The CDR3 loop spans 10 amino acids. CDR1 and CDR2 from the germline V gene are MDHEN and SYDVKM. Here the CDR3 DNA reads TGTGCCAGCAGTGGTAATGAGCAGTTCTTC. Translating gives CASSGNEQFF.

This chain links TRBV27 with TRBJ2-3, with 7 bases lining up with TRBD1. CDR3 length: 16 residues. Germline trimming cut 5 bases from V and 6 bases from J; bases unmatched to any gene: 14. Germline loops: CDR1 MNHEY, CDR2 SMNVEV (reference sequence). The CDR3: CASSEFEDRQQDTQYF. In nucleotides, the CDR3 is TGTGCCAGCAGTGAATTTGAGGACAGGCAGCAGGATACGCAGTATTTT.

The rearrangement uses TRBV19 and TRBJ2-2; perhaps TRBD1 as D (5 bases). The germline V gene encodes CDR1 LNHDA and CDR2 SQIVND (reference sequence). The V and J ends lost 6 bases and 5 bases respectively, with 7 bases between them. CDR3 length: 12 residues. In DNA, the CDR3 is TGTGCCAGTAGCCAGGGAACCGGGGAGCTGTTTTTT. It encodes CASSQGTGELFF.

V usage is TRBV23-1 and J usage is TRBJ2-2, with D uncertain. TRBV23-1 is an open reading frame, and its role is uncertain. The CDR3 is made up of 17 amino acids. Trimming pared 1 base from V and 0 bases from J, leaving 12 bases between. The CDR3 here is CASSQFRGVPNTGELFF. In nucleotides, the CDR3 is TGCGCCAGCAGTCAATTTCGAGGCGTGCCGAACACCGGGGAGCTGTTTTTT.

This clone was detected once. V is TRBV6-2 or TRBV6-3 and J is TRBJ1-5; D gene uncertain. Germline CDR1 and CDR2: MNHEY and SVGEGT. Trimming shortened V by 3 bases and J by 4 bases, and 7 bases separated the two germline ends. This CDR3 comprises 13 residues. The CDR3 nucleotides read TGTGCCAGCAGTTATTCAGAGAATCAGCCCCAGCATTTT. Its translation is CASSYSENQPQHF.

The table lists this clone with a few counts. The CDR3 nucleotides read TGTGCCTGGAGTCTCGCCGGGACTAAGGATACGCAGTATTTT. Residues: CAWSLAGTKDTQYF. This chain uses TRBV30 with TRBJ2-3; 7 nucleotides line up with TRBD2. V was clipped by 2 bases and J by 6 bases; unmatched bases: 8. Germline CDR1 reads GTSNPN; CDR2 reads SVGIG (reference sequence). The CDR3 extends over 14 amino acids.

This clone is categorized as medium-sized (0.01 to 0.1%). The chain carries TRBV7-9 and TRBJ1-6; 8 bases are a match to TRBD1. The junction had 4 bases not matched to a gene; V was cut back by 4 bases and J by 5 bases. The CDR3 loop spans 15 amino acids. Germline CDR1 is SEHNR and CDR2 is FQNEAQ (reference sequence). CDR3 nucleotides: TGTGCCAGCAGCTCGGACAGGGACCATAATTCACCCCTCCACTTT. Encoded protein: CASSSDRDHNSPLHF.

This rearrangement joins TRBV3-1 (or the pseudogene TRBV3-2) to TRBJ2-3, with D possibly matching TRBD1 (5 bases). This CDR3 region has 16 residues. Trimming pared 1 base from V and 0 bases from J, leaving 11 bases between. CDR1 LGHDT and CDR2 YNNKEL come from the germline V gene (reference sequence). The chain's CDR3 is CASSQGIGHSTDTQYF. The CDR3 DNA is TGTGCCAGCAGCCAAGGAATCGGACATAGCACAGATACGCAGTATTTT.

The genes are TRBV6-5 and TRBJ2-7, with 10 bases aligning to TRBD2. The CDR3 is 15 residues long. Germline V lookup: CDR1 MNHEY, CDR2 SVGAGI. V lost 3 bases, J lost 1 base, and 3 bases stayed unmatched. For the CDR3, the DNA is TGTGCCAGCAGTTATCTAGCGGGGGCATCCTACGAGCAGTACTTC. Amino acids: CASSYLAGASYEQYF.

The chain links TRBV4-3 to TRBJ2-5, with 8 bases aligning to TRBD2. V shed 0 bases, J shed 3 bases, and the junction held 3 bases outside the gene matches. The CDR3 totals 15 residues. CDR1 is LGHNA, CDR2 YSLEER, per germline. CDR3 coding DNA: TGCGCCAGCAGCCAAGAGGCCGGGGGGGAAGAGACCCAGTACTTC. Amino acid sequence: CASSQEAGGEETQYF.

The sample holds a few counts of this clone. The chain links TRBV27 to TRBJ2-4; D is perhaps TRBD1 (6 bases). V shed 5 bases and J shed 6 bases, with 14 bases lying between them. Germline assignment: CDR1 MNHEY and CDR2 SMNVEV (reference sequence). The CDR3 spans 14 residues. The CDR3 region has the DNA TGTGCCAGCAGTGACCGCGAAGGGGGAAACATTCAGTACTTC. Amino acids: CASSDREGGNIQYF.

V usage is TRBV7-9 and J usage is TRBJ2-2; a possible D gene is TRBD2 (6 bases). This CDR3 comprises 14 residues. CDR1 is SEHNR, CDR2 FQNEAQ, per germline (reference sequence). V lost 7 bases and J lost 7, with 16 bases in between. The CDR3 DNA follows: TGTGCCAGCACCGCTGGGGGAGCGGGCGGGGAGCTGTTTTTT. Protein sequence: CASTAGGAGGELFF.

The chain's CDR3 is CASSLVSSHEQYF. The CDR3, as DNA: TGTGCCAGCAGCTTAGTGTCTTCCCACGAGCAGTACTTC. V gene TRBV7-2 combines with J gene TRBJ2-7; D ambiguous. The length of the CDR3 is 13 residues. V was shortened by 1 base and J by 5 bases, with 9 bases between the two germline ends. CDR1 SGHTA and CDR2 FQGNSA come from the germline V gene.

The rearrangement links TRBV5-1 to TRBJ2-1; 8 nucleotides align to TRBD2. The length of the CDR3 is 15 residues. The trim removed 0 bases at V and 5 bases at J, leaving 4 bases unmatched. The germline gives CDR1 SGHRS, CDR2 YFSETQ. The CDR3 bases are TGCGCCAGCAGCTTGGCGGCTAGCGGGCACAATGAGCAGTTCTTC. Translated: CASSLAASGHNEQFF.

The chain combines TRBV7-9 with TRBJ1-3, with D possibly being TRBD1 (5 bases). Trimming left V 1 base short and J 6 bases short, with 13 bases between. This CDR3 contains 15 residues. Looked up from germline, CDR1 is SEHNR and CDR2 is FQNEAQ (reference sequence). Written as DNA, the CDR3 is TGTGCCAGCAGCTTAGAAGCAGGGCGGGAAAACACCATATATTTT. Protein sequence: CASSLEAGRENTIYF. The entire variable domain, with the rest obtained from reference TRBV7-9 and TRBJ1-3, is as follows: DTGVSQNPRHKITKRGQNVTFRCDPISEHNRLYWYRQTLGQGPEFLTYFQNEAQLEKSRLLSDRFSAERPKGSFSTLEIQRTEQGDSAMYLCASSLEAGRENTIYFGEGSWLTVV.

This clone occurred once. This CDR3 is also generated by other DNA sequences in the sample. The chain is built from TRBV10-3 and TRBJ1-5; D is undetermined. Deletions cut 2 bases from V and 0 bases from J, with 8 bases between. Germline V gene lookup returns CDR1 ENHRY and CDR2 SYGVKD. This CDR3 region has 15 residues. The CDR3 protein is CAISEGRNSNQPQHF. In DNA form, the CDR3 reads TGTGCCATCAGTGAGGGTAGAAATAGCAATCAGCCCCAGCATTTT.